The present entry profiles one T cell receptor (beta chain) with its context. The antigen is not known. The sample comes from a study of T cells expressing NK-cell markers. Overall study results and limits: The dominant NKG2C+ clonotypes represented about 1.0-7.0% of CD8+ T cells in six donors. These clonotypes also led the CD3+CD56-NKG2C+ fraction in a few donors.

Germline V gene sequence: CDR1 DFQATT, CDR2 SNEGSKA (reference sequence). This CDR3 is built from 12 residues. With the 5' RACE reads reprocessed, TCRdb shows one record per CDR3 protein and no DNA. Recorded for this sample: fewer than 200,000 distinct CDR3 sequences. Material: blood T cells: a sorted CD56 or NKG2C T cell subset, CD4+ or CD8+ T cells, or bulk PBMC T cells (not recorded which). The rearrangement joins TRBV20-1 to TRBJ1-1. This receptor was identified in a woman between 18 and 70 years old in good health. Here the CDR3 reads CSADLRGFRAFF.